This TCR beta chain was profiled in a study of cytomegalovirus exposure and HLA in healthy donors. The CDR3 runs to 15 residues. Germline assignment: CDR1 SGHAT and CDR2 FQNNGV. V lost 6 bases, J lost 0 bases, and 6 bases stayed unmatched. Amplification used 60 Vbeta primers and 13 Jbeta primers. Data came from immunoSEQ multiplex PCR; TCRdb stores just in-frame clones and leaves some out. The sample contains about 90,000 clones, around 78% of which appear only once. Study findings and constraints: An observed cluster of highly shared sequence variants was recorded as a likely sequencing artifact. Presence/absence comparisons presumed near-even sequencing depth among donors. Rates of TCR association differed by HLA locus in a later analysis, with DRB1 highest and HLA-C lowest.

About this clone: As yet, its antigen is unknown.

The rearrangement joins TRBV11-2 to TRBJ2-7; 9 positions match TRBD1. The sample consisted of PBMCs. The TCR originated in a woman aged 35 to 49 in good health and CMV-seropositive. CDR3 coding DNA: TGTGCCAGCAGAAAAACAGGGGGCGGCTCCTACGAGCAGTACTTC. Its protein is CASRKTGGGSYEQYF. The whole variable domain, filled in from reference TRBV11-2 and TRBJ2-7, reads EAGVAQSPRYKIIEKRQSVAFWCNPISGHATLYWYQQILGQGPKLLIQFQNNGVVDDSQLPKDRFSAERLKGVDSTLKIQPAKLEDSAVYLCASRKTGGGSYEQYFGPGTRLTVT.